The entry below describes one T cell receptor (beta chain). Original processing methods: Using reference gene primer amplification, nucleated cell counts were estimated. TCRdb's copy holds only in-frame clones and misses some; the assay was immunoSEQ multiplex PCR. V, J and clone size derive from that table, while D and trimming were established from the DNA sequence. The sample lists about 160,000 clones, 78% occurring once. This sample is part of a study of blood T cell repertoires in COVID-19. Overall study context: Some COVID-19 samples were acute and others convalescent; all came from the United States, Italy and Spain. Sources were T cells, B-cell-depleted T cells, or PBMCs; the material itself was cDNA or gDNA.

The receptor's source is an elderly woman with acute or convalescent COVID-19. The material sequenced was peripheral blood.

DNA of the CDR3: TGTGCCAGCTCACCCGGGACAGGGGGCACCTATGGCTACACCTTC. Translated: CASSPGTGGTYGYTF. This chain joins TRBV18 and TRBJ1-2; 12 bases fit TRBD1. From germline, CDR1 is KGHSH and CDR2 LQKENI. The CDR3 consists of 15 residues. V lost 3 bases, J lost 4 bases, and 3 bases stayed unmatched.